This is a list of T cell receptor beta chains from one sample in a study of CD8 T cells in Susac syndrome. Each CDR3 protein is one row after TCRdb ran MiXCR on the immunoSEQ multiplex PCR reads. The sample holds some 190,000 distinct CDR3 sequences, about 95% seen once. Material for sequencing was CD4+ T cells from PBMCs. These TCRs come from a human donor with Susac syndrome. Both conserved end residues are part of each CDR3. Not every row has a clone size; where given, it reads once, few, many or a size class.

CATSAQGSLRAFF TRBV15 NA
CASSINADTGELFF TRBV19 NA
CSAQGQGSPLHF TRBV20-1 NA
CASSITGRLQANYGYTF TRBV19 NA
CASSLGGGPLDEQYF TRBV3-1 NA
CASSQDRGAGFYEQYF TRBV14 NA
CASGPRGGDEQYF TRBV12-5 NA
CASSNEGQYTF TRBV6-6 NA
CASKGPTAGEQFF TRBV25-1 NA
CSARDLGQEQYF TRBV20-1 once
CSVEGTPNGYTF TRBV29-1 NA
CSARDSGGIWDNEQFF TRBV20-1 NA
CASSEGNGRGGDTQYF TRBV6-1 NA
CASSPDSGSDEQFF TRBV18 NA
CASSPGWAQYF TRBV6-5 NA
CASSPDRGEEKLFF TRBV5-1 NA
CAWSQDNYGYTF TRBV30 NA
CASSRTIGDEQFF TRBV6-5 NA
CASSQEGGLKYEQYF TRBV4-1 once
CAWMGQGLGPQHF TRBV30 NA
CASSTGTVYNEQFF TRBV9 NA
CASSQGTGQPQHF TRBV4-3 NA
CVTGPQATGELFF TRBV20-1 NA
CASSYLGTEAFF TRBV6-2/TRBV6-3 NA
CATSRLPGQSNQPQHF TRBV15 NA
CSASKGGEETQYF TRBV20-1 NA
CASSLGRPGYTF TRBV12-3/TRBV12-4 NA
CASSPDPGGAGIYNEQFF TRBV3-1 NA
CASSFGVGGENTEAFF TRBV5-1 NA
CASSSIRGQGARYTEAFF TRBV9 NA
CAWSVTGANYGYTF TRBV30 once
CASSGGRRNYGYTF TRBV9 NA
CASSPAGGAYNEQFF TRBV28 NA
CASSQDRAGGPATEAFF TRBV4-3 NA
CASSDRTDLILEAFF TRBV7-9 NA
CSVARAGETQYF TRBV29-1 once
CAWRGAGGTDTQYF TRBV30 NA
CASAVGSDRYQETQYF TRBV12-5 NA
CASSSQGQGRDGYTF TRBV19 NA
CASSGAGLPYNSPLHF TRBV6-1 few
CAWNPGQGAGDTQYF TRBV30 NA
CASSLADTLYEQYF TRBV11-2 once
CSVRQGAPYNEQFF TRBV29-1 NA
CASSQDRYSTEAFF TRBV4-3 once
CASSLRNSYNEQFF TRBV5-5 NA
CASSLALRGQGRYGYTF TRBV5-6 NA
CASRWGETQYF TRBV19 NA
CSARDDRTSPAQPQHF TRBV20-1 NA
CASSGPGLASRETQYF TRBV7-2 NA
CASSLGGATYEQYF TRBV7-2 NA
CSVGLLPSDTQYF TRBV29-1 NA
CASSSTSGGQFF TRBV5-6 once
CASSALTGTGSGYTF TRBV11-2 NA
CASSLQGGQGSYEQYF TRBV5-1 NA